These 10 T cell receptor beta chains share one sample of origin, sequenced in a study of human T cells and chemical hapten exposure. TCRdb called the RACE reads again in MiXCR, with one record for every CDR3 protein. The top ten hold under 2.5% of the sample, which has over 150,000 distinct CDR3 sequences, about a quarter seen once. Time point here: patch test 3, about 24 weeks after DPC sensitization. As to treatment: therapeutic diphenylcyclopropenone sensitization with weekly scalp DPC. Sequencing used whole blood, obtained in connection with sensitization to the hapten diphenylcyclopropenone (DPC). The receptors were gathered from a woman aged 18-35 years with alopecia areata. Some clones in this sample may be carry-over from other donors' samples.

The chain combines TRBV27 with TRBJ2-2, with TRBD2 matching 10 bases. Trimming cost V 2 bases and J 7 bases; bases outside gene matches: 19. The CDR3 is 20 residues long. Per germline, CDR1 MNHEY and CDR2 SMNVEV (reference sequence). The CDR3 reads CASSLRGLYSGGPGDGELFF. In DNA, the CDR3 is TGTGCCAGCAGTTTACGGGGACTCTATAGCGGGGGGCCGGGGGACGGGGAGCTGTTTTTT.

In its sample, this clonotype was seen once. The chain recombines TRBV15 with TRBJ2-4; TRBD2 is a possible D gene (6 bases). The CDR3 totals 17 residues. With 0 bases removed from V and 2 bases from J, the gap between germline ends came to 14 bases. CDR1 LNHNV and CDR2 YYDKDF come from the germline V gene (reference sequence). CDR3 DNA sequence: TGTGCCACCAGCAGAGATGGAGGGAGTGGGTCCAAAAACATTCAGTACTTC. This encodes CATSRDGGSGSKNIQYF.

The gene calls are TRBV3-1 and TRBJ1-2; perhaps TRBD1 as D (5 bases). The CDR3 is made up of 16 amino acids. The V end was cut by 1 base, the J end by 4 bases, with 16 bases between. Germline V gene lookup returns CDR1 LGHDT and CDR2 YNNKEL (reference sequence). The CDR3 region is CASSQARVGLGYGYTF. The CDR3 DNA reads TGTGCCAGCAGCCAAGCTCGGGTGGGACTAGGCTATGGCTACACCTTC.

V usage is TRBV4-1 and J usage is TRBJ2-1, with D possibly being TRBD1 or TRBD2 (5 bases each). Trimming stripped 2 bases from V and 5 bases from J, with 10 bases between. Germline V gene lookup returns CDR1 MGHRA and CDR2 YSYEKL. This CDR3 has 14 residues. In nucleotides, the CDR3 is TGCGCCAGCAGCCAAAGGCTGGGACACAATGAGCAGTTCTTC. Translating gives CASSQRLGHNEQFF.

In its sample, this clonotype was seen many times. The chain joins TRBV9 to TRBJ2-5; a possible D gene is TRBD2 (6 bases). This CDR3 is 13 amino acids long. V lost 3 bases and J lost 4, with 10 bases in between. Germline lookup yields CDR1 SGDLS and CDR2 YYNGEE. The CDR3: CASSGTNAETQYF. CDR3 nucleotide sequence: TGTGCCAGCAGCGGGACTAACGCAGAGACCCAGTACTTC.

This clonotype showed up just a few times. V usage is TRBV21-1 and J usage is TRBJ1-1; the table's D call, TRBD1, has no DNA check behind it. TRBV21-1 is recorded as a pseudogene. CDR3 size: 14 residues. The DNA for the CDR3 is TGTGCCAGCAGCAAGCACGGGACAGGGGCTGAAGCTTTCTTT. Protein sequence: CASSKHGTGAEAFF.

The gene calls are TRBV29-1 and TRBJ2-1, with D tentatively TRBD2 (6 bases). Looked up from germline, CDR1 is SQVTM and CDR2 is ANQGSEA. Trimming took off 6 bases at V and 9 bases at J, with 12 bases between the two ends. The CDR3 extends over 11 amino acids. The CDR3 nucleotides read TGCAGCGTCTCAGGACTATCTGAGCAGTTCTTC. Translated: CSVSGLSEQFF.

This clonotype was seen a handful of times. The genes are TRBV27 and TRBJ2-6, with D hard to call. The CDR3 spans 14 residues. V dropped 5 bases and J dropped 4 bases, with 9 bases sitting between them. In germline, CDR1 is MNHEY, CDR2 SMNVEV (reference sequence). CDR3 protein: CASSSAGGANVLTF. CDR3 DNA: TGTGCCAGCAGTAGTGCAGGCGGGGCCAACGTCCTGACTTTC.

The chain has TRBV6-1 and TRBJ1-6; D unresolved. Germline V gene lookup returns CDR1 MNHNS and CDR2 SASEGT. The germline V and J ends were trimmed by 8 bases and 9 bases, with 8 bases remaining between them. The length of the CDR3 is 11 residues. The CDR3 region is CASAVGSPLHF. In DNA form, the CDR3 reads TGTGCCAGCGCGGTGGGTTCACCCCTCCACTTT.

The chain combines TRBV7-2 with TRBJ2-7, with 7 nucleotides matching TRBD2. The V gene end was trimmed by 7 bases and the J gene end by 1 base; junction bases not matched to a gene: 7. The V gene's germline CDR1 is SGHTA and CDR2 FQGNSA. The CDR3 covers 14 residues. The CDR3 nucleotides are TGTGCCAGCACCCCGGTTAGCGGGTCCTACGAGCAGTACTTC. Its translation: CASTPVSGSYEQYF.